A selection of T cell receptor beta chains follows, all from one sample in a study of T cell changes during pregnancy in multiple sclerosis. TCRdb's copy holds only in-frame clones and misses some; the assay was immunoSEQ multiplex PCR. This sample has about 120,000 clones; about 94% occur once, and the top ten carry under 7%. This material consisted of peripheral blood, taken before pregnancy. Every receptor here comes from a female donor with multiple sclerosis, enrolled in a pregnancy study. CDR3s include the opening cysteine and the closing phenylalanine or tryptophan. The order of the fields is V gene, J gene, CDR3 protein.

v_call: TRBV11-2; j_call: TRBJ2-3; cdr3_aa: CASSFLDTQYF
v_call: TRBV27; j_call: TRBJ1-2; cdr3_aa: CASSLSSSLGYTF
v_call: TRBV29-1; j_call: TRBJ2-3; cdr3_aa: CSVVLGRNTDTQYF
v_call: TRBV5-4; j_call: TRBJ2-7; cdr3_aa: CASSPSTASSYEQYF
v_call: TRBV5-6; j_call: TRBJ1-2; cdr3_aa: CASSLVGQSYGYTF
v_call: TRBV9; j_call: TRBJ1-1; cdr3_aa: CASSEGVNTEAFF
v_call: TRBV19; j_call: TRBJ2-7; cdr3_aa: CASSMGGRGYEQYF
v_call: TRBV27; j_call: TRBJ1-6; cdr3_aa: CASSKTGDGSPLHF
v_call: TRBV30; j_call: TRBJ1-5; cdr3_aa: CAWSVLGARPQHF
v_call: TRBV5-6; j_call: TRBJ2-7; cdr3_aa: CASSLAPGGNYEQYF
v_call: TRBV5-1; j_call: TRBJ2-1; cdr3_aa: CASKLAGANEQFF
v_call: TRBV28; j_call: TRBJ1-1; cdr3_aa: CASSAGRTEAFF
v_call: TRBV7-2; j_call: TRBJ1-6; cdr3_aa: CASSRGTGAPLHF
v_call: TRBV12-2; j_call: TRBJ1-1; cdr3_aa: CASRLTSPGQGDTCEAFF
v_call: TRBV7-3; j_call: TRBJ2-1; cdr3_aa: CASSSAAASREQFF
v_call: TRBV19; j_call: TRBJ1-2; cdr3_aa: CASLGRDSNYGYTF
v_call: TRBV5-4; j_call: TRBJ2-1; cdr3_aa: CASSVPRGGAWEQFF
v_call: TRBV28; j_call: TRBJ1-4; cdr3_aa: CASSRTAPHRSMLFF
v_call: TRBV7-9; j_call: TRBJ1-2; cdr3_aa: CASSTTAYYGYTF
v_call: TRBV1; j_call: TRBJ2-5; cdr3_aa: CTSSQGTSGRKETQYF
v_call: TRBV5-1; j_call: TRBJ2-7; cdr3_aa: CASSLGTVSYEQYF
v_call: TRBV7-8; j_call: TRBJ2-5; cdr3_aa: CASSRDRGWETQYF
v_call: TRBV19; j_call: TRBJ1-3; cdr3_aa: CASTFTGAGNTIYF
v_call: TRBV30; j_call: TRBJ1-4; cdr3_aa: CAWSVAATNEKLFF
v_call: TRBV2; j_call: TRBJ2-7; cdr3_aa: CASSQTGGSSYEQYF
v_call: TRBV19; j_call: TRBJ2-7; cdr3_aa: CASSIQGAHYEQYF
v_call: TRBV2; j_call: TRBJ1-2; cdr3_aa: CASSESRGPGGYTF
v_call: TRBV18; j_call: TRBJ1-4; cdr3_aa: CASSPPVIGRGATNEKLFF
v_call: TRBV10-3; j_call: TRBJ2-5; cdr3_aa: CAISSGTSRETQYF
v_call: TRBV18; j_call: TRBJ2-1; cdr3_aa: CAGSSRDSSYNEQFF
v_call: TRBV6-5; j_call: TRBJ2-7; cdr3_aa: CASRGSGRGSYEQYF
v_call: TRBV2; j_call: TRBJ2-2; cdr3_aa: CASSFDRGAVVLFF
v_call: TRBV5-1; j_call: TRBJ2-3; cdr3_aa: CASSPPGGSRTDTQYF
v_call: TRBV25-1; j_call: TRBJ2-5; cdr3_aa: CASSEYGGSGGETQYF
v_call: TRBV2; j_call: TRBJ2-7; cdr3_aa: CASSVRYEQYF
v_call: TRBV11-2; j_call: TRBJ1-4; cdr3_aa: CASSFTGMGNEKLFF
v_call: TRBV30; j_call: TRBJ1-5; cdr3_aa: CAWSIRQRYSNQPQHF
v_call: TRBV11-1; j_call: TRBJ2-1; cdr3_aa: CASSFSGTFRQLQLDEQFF
v_call: TRBV18; j_call: TRBJ1-1; cdr3_aa: CASSIQGANTEAFF
v_call: TRBV5-4; j_call: TRBJ2-7; cdr3_aa: CASSSQVSYEQYF
v_call: TRBV2; j_call: TRBJ1-2; cdr3_aa: CASSEARPTNYGYTF
v_call: TRBV2; j_call: TRBJ1-3; cdr3_aa: CASGSSGNTIYF
v_call: TRBV11-2; j_call: TRBJ2-5; cdr3_aa: CASSLYGGSLETQYF
v_call: TRBV9; j_call: TRBJ1-1; cdr3_aa: CASSAQGDSNTEAFF
v_call: TRBV18; j_call: TRBJ2-2; cdr3_aa: CASSPSDRENTGELFF
v_call: TRBV11-2; j_call: TRBJ1-1; cdr3_aa: CASSLGRTDRDTEAFF
v_call: TRBV27; j_call: TRBJ1-5; cdr3_aa: CASSPTGLNQPQHF
v_call: TRBV11-2; j_call: TRBJ2-7; cdr3_aa: CASSLDHGEQYF
v_call: TRBV27; j_call: TRBJ2-1; cdr3_aa: CASSSRLSSYNEQFF
v_call: TRBV27; j_call: TRBJ2-1; cdr3_aa: CASSPLAGERGYNEQFF
v_call: TRBV19; j_call: TRBJ1-3; cdr3_aa: CASSIDHSGNTIYF
v_call: TRBV28; j_call: TRBJ2-1; cdr3_aa: CASSSMGRRDYNEQFF
v_call: TRBV9; j_call: TRBJ1-1; cdr3_aa: CASSIRGSGEAFF
v_call: TRBV6-1; j_call: TRBJ1-2; cdr3_aa: CASRNRDKSLYGYTF
v_call: TRBV7-2; j_call: TRBJ1-2; cdr3_aa: CASSLDAGADYGYTF